One sample yielded the 14 T cell receptor beta chains listed below, sequenced in a study of regulatory dendritic cells for organ transplantation. Data came from immunoSEQ multiplex PCR; TCRdb stores just in-frame clones and leaves some out. The repertoire holds 25,000 to 35,000 clones, roughly 80% seen once, with 0.1% in the top ten. The sequenced material came from naive CD4+ T cells from blood. The subset: CD45RA+ naive T cells. Receptors were obtained from a human donor in good health.

The rearrangement joins TRBV19 to TRBJ1-2; D is unclear. The CDR3 sequence is 15 residues long. Trimming left V 3 bases short and J 5 bases short, with 16 bases between. Germline CDR1 and CDR2: LNHDA and SQIVND (reference sequence). CDR3 coding DNA: TGTGCCAGTAGTATCAACAGAAAAGTTGAATATGGCTACACCTTC. This encodes CASSINRKVEYGYTF.

The chain couples TRBV7-2 to TRBJ2-5; no clear D. The CDR3 is made up of 14 amino acids. Per germline, CDR1 SGHTA and CDR2 FQGNSA. Trimming removed 5 bases from V and 3 bases from J, with 13 bases in between. The CDR3 nucleotides are TGTGCCAGCAGCCAAGTGCGGCAGAAAGAGACCCAGTACTTC. Protein sequence: CASSQVRQKETQYF.

The chain links TRBV15 to TRBJ1-5; D is unclear. Trimming shortened V by 1 base and J by 5 bases, and 3 bases separated the two germline ends. This CDR3 comprises 12 residues. Germline V gives CDR1 LNHNV, CDR2 YYDKDF (reference sequence). Here the CDR3 DNA reads TGTGCCACCAGCAGAGGAGATCAGCCCCAGCATTTT. As protein: CATSRGDQPQHF.

V and J are TRBV18 and TRBJ1-3, with 7 bases matching TRBD1. Trimming removed 2 bases from V and 0 bases from J; junction bases left unmatched: 4. The CDR3 has 16 residues. Germline V gives CDR1 KGHSH, CDR2 LQKENI. In DNA form, the CDR3 reads TGTGCCAGCTCACCATGGGACAGTCCCTCTGGAAACACCATATATTTT. This translates into CASSPWDSPSGNTIYF.

V gene TRBV5-1 combines with J gene TRBJ1-1; a possible D gene is TRBD1 (6 bases). The CDR3 is made up of 15 amino acids. The germline V gene encodes CDR1 SGHRS and CDR2 YFSETQ. Deletions cut 0 bases from V and 5 bases from J, with 14 bases between. The CDR3 DNA follows: TGCGCCAGCAGCTTGGCTCTGGGGGCAGGGACTGAAGCTTTCTTT. Amino acids: CASSLALGAGTEAFF.

V and J are TRBV27 and TRBJ2-1, with 9 positions matching TRBD2. The V and J ends lost 0 bases and 6 bases, in that order; junction bases with no gene match: 9. This CDR3 comprises 17 residues. CDR1 and CDR2 from the germline V gene are MNHEY and SMNVEV (reference sequence). The CDR3 region has the DNA TGTGCCAGCAGTTTATCGCGCCCCCTAGCGGGGTCCAATGAGCAGTTCTTC. Its translation: CASSLSRPLAGSNEQFF.

The chain couples TRBV5-1 to TRBJ2-7; D remains unclear. Germline-derived CDR1 and CDR2 are SGHRS and YFSETQ. The CDR3 consists of 14 residues. V was pared by 0 bases and J by 2 bases, with 9 bases between. The CDR3 protein is CASSLAGVAYEQYF. CDR3 DNA sequence: TGCGCCAGCAGCTTGGCAGGTGTGGCCTACGAGCAGTACTTC.

The V and J genes are TRBV7-8 and TRBJ1-1; perhaps TRBD1 as D (5 bases). Germline loops: CDR1 SGHVS, CDR2 FQNEAQ. Trimming shortened V by 5 bases and J by 4 bases, and 20 bases separated the two germline ends. The CDR3 is made up of 16 amino acids. CDR3 loop: CASSPASLGLGTEAFF. The CDR3 DNA sequence: TGTGCCAGCAGCCCAGCATCCCTGGGACTGGGCACTGAAGCTTTCTTT.

The CDR3 region has the DNA TGTGCCAGCAGCTTAGCCGGGACAGGGGGTTACAATGAGCAGTTCTTC. This sequence encodes CASSLAGTGGYNEQFF. J is TRBJ2-1 and V is TRBV7-2; 11 nucleotides align to TRBD1. The germline gives CDR1 SGHTA, CDR2 FQGNSA. This CDR3 spans 16 amino acids. J gave up 4 bases and V 0 bases, and 2 bases lay outside the gene matches.

The V call is TRBV19, the J call TRBJ1-5; 9 bases match TRBD1. Germline V CDR1 and CDR2: LNHDA, SQIVND (reference sequence). This CDR3 region has 15 residues. V trimming: 5 bases; J trimming: 4 bases; junction bases outside the gene matches: 6. The DNA for the CDR3 is TGTGCCAGTAGTTTACAGGGGGCGCGAAATCAGCCCCAGCATTTT. Residues: CASSLQGARNQPQHF.

CDR3 in amino acids: CASSLIGGEGYTF. The CDR3 DNA is TGTGCCAGCAGCCTGATTGGGGGGGAAGGCTACACCTTC. V gene TRBV11-3 combines with J gene TRBJ1-2, with D possibly being TRBD1 (5 bases). Germline lookup yields CDR1 SGHNT and CDR2 YENEEA. V was clipped by 5 bases and J by 8 bases, with 15 bases between them. The CDR3 is 13 residues long.

The genes are TRBV10-3 and TRBJ2-3, with TRBD2 identical over 13 bases. The CDR3 consists of 17 residues. CDR1 is ENHRY, CDR2 SYGVKD, per germline. V gave up 5 bases and J gave up 6 bases; unmatched junction bases: 11. Here the CDR3 DNA reads TGTGCCATCAGTAATCCAGGACTAGCGGGGGCAAGGGATACGCAGTATTTT. This codes for CAISNPGLAGARDTQYF.

V and J are TRBV6-5 and TRBJ1-2; D is possibly TRBD1 (6 bases). Germline loops: CDR1 MNHEY, CDR2 SVGAGI. The CDR3 spans 14 residues. The ends were cut back, 5 bases at V and 8 bases at J, with 18 bases in the middle. The CDR3 here is CASSLTQGSDGYTF. For the CDR3, the DNA is TGTGCCAGCAGTCTTACGCAGGGGTCGGACGGCTACACCTTC.

The genes are TRBV19 and TRBJ2-7, with D possibly being TRBD1 (6 bases). Germline CDR1 and CDR2: LNHDA and SQIVND (reference sequence). The CDR3 length is 13 residues. Trimming took off 6 bases at V and 3 bases at J, with 12 bases between the two ends. CDR3 bases: TGTGCCAGTAGGAGACAACAGGGCTACGAGCAGTACTTC. Its translation: CASRRQQGYEQYF.